These 21 T cell receptor beta chains came from one sample sequenced in a study of T cell responses to AZD1222 COVID-19 vaccine. Generated by immunoSEQ multiplex PCR, the TCRdb table keeps only in-frame clones and is missing some. Here the sample spans about 150,000 clones, around nine tenths being singletons. Sequenced here: peripheral blood, sampled on day 0 of AZD1222 vaccination. These receptors originate from an adult in good health.

V usage is TRBV7-9 and J usage is TRBJ1-2; 7 bases map to TRBD1. CDR1 is SEHNR and CDR2 is FQNEAQ in the germline V gene (reference sequence). The CDR3 runs 13 residues. Trimming cost V 5 bases and J 6 bases; bases outside gene matches: 6. The CDR3 nucleotides are TGTGCCAGCAGCAGGGGACAGAGCCATGGCTACACCTTC. It encodes CASSRGQSHGYTF.

The chain joins TRBV28 to TRBJ1-1; D might be TRBD1 (5 bases). Per the germline V gene, CDR1 is MDHEN and CDR2 is SYDVKM. The length of the CDR3 is 13 residues. V shed 6 bases and J shed 11 bases, with 19 bases lying between them. CDR3 DNA: TGTGCCAGCAGGGGCCGACAGCTGAAGAAGGCTTTCTTT. It translates to CASRGRQLKKAFF.

The gene calls are TRBV4-1 and TRBJ1-6, with 8 nucleotides matching TRBD1. CDR1 is MGHRA and CDR2 is YSYEKL in the germline V gene. This CDR3 spans 16 amino acids. V lost 4 bases to trimming and J lost 4 bases; unmatched junction nucleotides: 6. The chain's CDR3 is CASSPRTGLYNSPLHF. Written as DNA, the CDR3 is TGCGCCAGCAGCCCCCGGACAGGGCTTTATAATTCACCCCTCCACTTT.

The J gene is TRBJ1-3, the V gene TRBV11-2, with 7 nucleotides matching TRBD1. Unmatched junction bases numbered 5, after V lost 7 bases and J lost 2 bases. The CDR3 is 14 residues long. Germline assignment: CDR1 SGHAT and CDR2 FQNNGV. In nucleotides, the CDR3 is TGTGCCAGCACCAAGACAGGGACTGGAAACACCATATATTTT. It is translated as CASTKTGTGNTIYF.

The J gene is TRBJ1-3, the V gene TRBV10-2; maybe TRBD1 (6 bases). V was cut by 8 bases and J by 2 bases, with 13 bases left in between. Germline V gene data show CDR1 as WSHSY and CDR2 as SAAADI. The CDR3 length is 14 residues. This CDR3 is CASQTGSPGNTIYF. CDR3 in DNA: TGCGCCAGCCAAACAGGGTCCCCTGGAAACACCATATATTTT.

The chain is built from TRBV27 and TRBJ2-1; no definite D call. The V gene lost 1 base and the J gene lost 6 bases, with 7 bases spanning the gap. The germline V gene has CDR1 MNHEY and CDR2 SMNVEV (reference sequence). The CDR3 contains 13 residues. CDR3 residues: CASSLWQANEQFF. CDR3 bases: TGTGCCAGCAGTTTATGGCAGGCCAATGAGCAGTTCTTC.

This rearrangement joins TRBV6-1 to TRBJ1-4, with D uncertain. The germline V gene has CDR1 MNHNS and CDR2 SASEGT. The CDR3 runs 16 residues. The V gene lost 0 bases and the J gene lost 3 bases, with 11 bases spanning the gap. The CDR3 loop is CASSEATTSSNEKLFF. CDR3 DNA: TGTGCCAGCAGTGAAGCGACGACGTCTTCTAATGAAAAACTGTTTTTT.

The gene calls are TRBV10-3 and TRBJ2-7; 7 nucleotides agree with TRBD2. V shed 4 bases and J 3 bases; nucleotides not matched to a gene: 3. There are 13 residues in the CDR3. CDR1 is ENHRY and CDR2 is SYGVKD in the germline V gene. Here the CDR3 DNA reads TGTGCCATCAGTGCCTCGGGGGGCTACGAGCAGTACTTC. Translated, it gives CAISASGGYEQYF.

The genes are TRBV5-4 and TRBJ2-7; weak D call: TRBD1 (6 bases). V lost 3 bases and J lost 3, with 16 bases in between. The CDR3 length is 15 residues. Germline lookup yields CDR1 SGHNT and CDR2 YYREEE (reference sequence). CDR3 sequence: CASSSSDRSHYEQYF. For the CDR3, the DNA is TGTGCCAGCAGCTCCTCGGACAGAAGCCACTACGAGCAGTACTTC.

This clone was found once. This chain connects TRBV5-4 to TRBJ2-5; 8 nucleotides align to TRBD2. The CDR3 runs to 14 residues. V shed 3 bases and J 5 bases; nucleotides not matched to a gene: 6. In germline, CDR1 is SGHNT, CDR2 YYREEE (reference sequence). The CDR3 reads CASSSAGARETQYF. The CDR3 nucleotides read TGTGCCAGCAGCTCAGCGGGGGCTAGGGAGACCCAGTACTTC.

The gene calls are TRBV28 and TRBJ2-7; 8 bases fit TRBD2. The germline gives CDR1 MDHEN, CDR2 SYDVKM. This CDR3 region has 15 residues. Trimming cost V 3 bases and J 2 bases; bases outside gene matches: 6. The CDR3 DNA follows: TGTGCCAGCAGTTTGGCGGGGGGTGACACCTACGAGCAGTACTTC. It translates to CASSLAGGDTYEQYF.

This clone was seen just once. The rearrangement links TRBV24-1 to TRBJ1-6; tentatively, D is TRBD1 (6 bases). From germline, CDR1 is KGHDR and CDR2 SFDVKD. Trimming took 5 bases from V and 10 from J, leaving 14 bases between them. The CDR3 extends over 14 amino acids. Here the CDR3 DNA reads TGTGCCACCAGTGGGAACAGGGCGGGATCACCCCTCCACTTT. Amino acids: CATSGNRAGSPLHF.

The chain recombines TRBV5-4 with TRBJ1-2, with 9 bases matching TRBD1. The CDR3 runs 13 residues. Germline V gives CDR1 SGHNT, CDR2 YYREEE (reference sequence). V was clipped by 2 bases and J by 5 bases; unmatched bases: 1. The CDR3 loop reads CASSFDRGYGYTF. In DNA, the CDR3 is TGTGCCAGCAGCTTTGACAGGGGGTATGGCTACACCTTC.

The chain joins TRBV12-3 or TRBV12-4 to TRBJ1-6; D is unresolved. This CDR3 region has 13 residues. Trimming cost V 8 bases and J 7 bases, with 12 bases left between them. CDR3 region: CASRDGPNSPLHF. In DNA, the CDR3 is TGTGCCAGCCGCGACGGGCCGAATTCACCCCTCCACTTT.

The genes are TRBV28 and TRBJ2-7, with D hard to call. The CDR3 is 13 residues long. The germline V gene has CDR1 MDHEN and CDR2 SYDVKM. Trimming took off 3 bases at V and 1 base at J, with 7 bases between the two ends. CDR3 DNA sequence: TGTGCCAGCAGTTTCGGGCAGTCCTACGAGCAGTACTTC. Protein: CASSFGQSYEQYF. Using reference TRBV28 and TRBJ2-7 for the parts outside the CDR3, the full variable domain is DVKVTQSSRYLVKRTGEKVFLECVQDMDHENMFWYRQDPGLGLRLIYFSYDVKMKEKGDIPEGYSVSREKKERFSLILESASTNQTSMYLCASSFGQSYEQYFGPGTRLTVT.

The V gene is TRBV18, the J gene TRBJ2-3; tentative D call: TRBD2 (6 bases). This CDR3 has 13 amino acids. CDR1 KGHSH and CDR2 LQKENI come from the germline V gene. The V and J ends lost 6 bases and 2 bases respectively, with 9 bases between them. The CDR3 region has the DNA TGTGCCAGCTCGGGGGGTCCCACAGATACGCAGTATTTT. As protein: CASSGGPTDTQYF.

V gene TRBV5-6 combines with J gene TRBJ1-2; D is ambiguous. Germline loops: CDR1 SGHDT, CDR2 YYEEEE. V was cut by 6 bases and J by 8 bases, with 14 bases left in between. The CDR3 consists of 12 residues. CDR3 amino acids: CASTTGGQGYTF. CDR3 coding DNA: TGTGCCAGCACTACCGGTGGGCAGGGCTACACCTTC.

The rearrangement links TRBV19 to TRBJ2-5, with TRBD2 matching 9 bases. V dropped 5 bases and J dropped 6; count of bases not matched to a gene: 10. The germline V gene has CDR1 LNHDA and CDR2 SQIVND (reference sequence). This CDR3 has 15 amino acids. For the CDR3, the DNA is TGTGCCAGTAGTGTCTCAGCGGGAGGACGAAAGACCCAGTACTTC. Translating it yields CASSVSAGGRKTQYF.

This sequence joins TRBV2 and TRBJ2-3, with D tentatively TRBD1 or TRBD2 (6 bases each). This CDR3 is 13 amino acids long. Trimming cost V 6 bases and J 7 bases, with 14 bases left between them. Per the germline V gene, CDR1 is SNHLY and CDR2 is FYNNEI. The DNA of the CDR3 is TGTGCCAGCAGATCGGGGGCCGGGAATACGCAGTATTTT. This codes for CASRSGAGNTQYF.

The chain employs TRBV5-3 and TRBJ1-5, with D tentatively TRBD1 (6 bases). TRBV5-3 is recorded as an ORF, its role being uncertain. The CDR3 runs 15 residues. V lost 0 bases to trimming and J lost 2 bases, with 9 bases between them. The CDR3 coding sequence is TGTGCCAGAAGCTTGGGGGGGCCGGGCAATCAGCCCCAGCATTTT. Translation: CARSLGGPGNQPQHF.

The rearrangement links TRBV18 to TRBJ2-1; D is unresolved. Germline V gene lookup returns CDR1 KGHSH and CDR2 LQKENI. This CDR3 is 14 amino acids long. Trimming shortened V by 3 bases and J by 4 bases, and 10 bases separated the two germline ends. This chain's CDR3 is CASSPLSGYNEQFF. The CDR3 DNA sequence: TGTGCCAGCTCACCTCTCTCCGGGTACAATGAGCAGTTCTTC.